One sample yielded the 9 T cell receptor beta chains listed below, sequenced in a study of T cell responses to AZD1222 COVID-19 vaccine. Assay: immunoSEQ multiplex PCR; the TCRdb copy retains only in-frame clones and omits some. The sample comprises some 79,000 clones, approximately 85% of which are singletons, and 9.5% to 13% rests with the top ten. This material consisted of peripheral blood, taken 28 days after the second AZD1222 dose. These receptors were obtained from an adult who received the AZD1222 COVID-19 vaccine.

This clone was seen a few times. The chain carries TRBV6-6 and TRBJ1-3; D is uncertain. This CDR3 contains 12 residues. CDR1 and CDR2 from the germline V gene are MNHNY and SVGAGI (reference sequence). The V end lost 6 bases, the J end lost 7 bases, and 10 bases lay between the germline ends. The CDR3 protein is CASSHGQNTIYF. The CDR3, as DNA: TGTGCCAGCAGCCACGGGCAGAACACCATATATTTT.

CDR3 loop: CASSRDGNTGELFF. The CDR3 DNA sequence: TGCGCCAGCAGCCGCGACGGTAACACCGGGGAGCTGTTTTTT. V gene TRBV4-3 combines with J gene TRBJ2-2, with D hard to call. The V gene lost 4 bases and the J gene lost 2 bases, with 8 bases spanning the gap. The length of the CDR3 is 14 residues. The germline gives CDR1 LGHNA, CDR2 YSLEER.

This sequence joins TRBV19 and TRBJ2-7; D is unclear. This CDR3 comprises 12 residues. Germline lookup yields CDR1 LNHDA and CDR2 SQIVND (reference sequence). Deletions cut 6 bases from V and 6 bases from J, with 12 bases between. In DNA, the CDR3 is TGTGCCAGTAGAGGGCTGGGTGGCGAGCAGTACGTC. Residues: CASRGLGGEQYV.

This chain joins TRBV20-1 and TRBJ2-3; tentatively, D is TRBD1 or TRBD2 (6 bases each). CDR1 is DFQATT, CDR2 SNEGSKA, per germline (reference sequence). The CDR3 is 13 residues long. V shed 3 bases and J shed 4 bases, with 11 bases lying between them. CDR3 amino acids: CSASYGGPDTQYF. CDR3 DNA: TGCAGTGCTAGTTACGGGGGCCCAGATACGCAGTATTTT.

This chain links TRBV3-1 (or the pseudogene TRBV3-2) with TRBJ1-6; 11 nucleotides line up with TRBD1. The germline V gene has CDR1 LGHDT and CDR2 YNNKEL (reference sequence). The CDR3 is made up of 15 amino acids. With V trimmed by 1 base and J by 13 bases, 6 bases remained unmatched. CDR3 region: CASSQGGQGVVPLHF. The DNA of the CDR3 is TGTGCCAGCAGCCAAGGGGGACAGGGGGTAGTCCCCCTCCACTTT.

This clone has more than one count but fewer than ten. The chain employs TRBV6-2 or TRBV6-3 and TRBJ2-3; 9 bases match TRBD1. V shed 6 bases, J shed 0 bases, and the junction held 4 bases outside the gene matches. CDR3 size: 15 residues. The V gene's germline CDR1 is MNHEY and CDR2 SVGEGT. CDR3 sequence reads: CASSDRGGSTDTQYF. The CDR3 nucleotides are TGTGCCAGCAGCGACAGGGGGGGTAGCACAGATACGCAGTATTTT.

The V and J genes are TRBV5-1 and TRBJ2-1; perhaps TRBD1 as D (6 bases). This CDR3 has 15 amino acids. Germline-derived CDR1 and CDR2 are SGHRS and YFSETQ. Trimming took off 3 bases at V and 2 bases at J, with 12 bases between the two ends. In DNA, the CDR3 is TGCGCCAGCAGCTCGACAGGCCCGCCCTACAATGAGCAGTTCTTC. This translates into CASSSTGPPYNEQFF.

This sequence joins TRBV12-3 or TRBV12-4 and TRBJ1-1; tentative D call: TRBD1 (5 bases). CDR3 length: 13 amino acids. V was pared by 3 bases and J by 4 bases, with 9 bases between. The CDR3 nucleotides are TGTGCCAGCAGTTTGGCGGGGGTCACTGAAGCTTTCTTT. It is translated as CASSLAGVTEAFF.

The chain couples TRBV30 to TRBJ2-7; D remains unclear. V was cut by 0 bases and J by 6 bases, with 6 bases left in between. From germline, CDR1 is GTSNPN and CDR2 SVGIG (reference sequence). The CDR3 sequence is 11 residues long. The CDR3 is CAWSVGVEQYV. The CDR3 region has the DNA TGTGCCTGGAGTGTAGGCGTCGAGCAGTACGTC.